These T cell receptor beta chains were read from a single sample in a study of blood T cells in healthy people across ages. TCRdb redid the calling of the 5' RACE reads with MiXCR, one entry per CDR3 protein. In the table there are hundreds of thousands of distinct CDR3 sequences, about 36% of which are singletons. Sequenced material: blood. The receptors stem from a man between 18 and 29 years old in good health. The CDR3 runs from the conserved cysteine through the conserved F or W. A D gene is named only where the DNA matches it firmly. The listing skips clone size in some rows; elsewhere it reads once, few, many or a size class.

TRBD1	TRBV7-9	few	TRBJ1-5	TGTGCCAAAGAACCGGGACAGCAAAATCAGCCCCAGCATTTT	CAKEPGQQNQPQHF
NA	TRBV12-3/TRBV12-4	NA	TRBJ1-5	TGTGCCAGCAGTCAATCAGGGGCGAGCAATCAGCCCCAGCATTTT	CASSQSGASNQPQHF
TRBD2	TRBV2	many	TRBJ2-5	TGTGCCAGCAGTTTGGGACTAGCTGAGACCCAGTACTTC	CASSLGLAETQYF
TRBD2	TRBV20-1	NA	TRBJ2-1	TGCAGTGCTAGAGACCAAGCGGGGTCCTACAATGAGCAGTTCTTC	CSARDQAGSYNEQFF
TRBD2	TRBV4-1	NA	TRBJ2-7	TGCGCCAGCAGCCAACTCTCCGGGGGGGCCTACGAGCAGTACTTC	CASSQLSGGAYEQYF
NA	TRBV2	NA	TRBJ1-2	TGTGCCAGCAAGGGGGACTCCTATGGCTGCACCTTC	CASKGDSYGCTF
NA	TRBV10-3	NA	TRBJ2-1	TGTGCCATCAGTGAGTCTCGGAATGAGCAGTTCTTC	CAISESRNEQFF
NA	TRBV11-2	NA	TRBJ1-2	TGTGCCAGCAGCTTGGAACAGGGTACCGGCTACACCTTC	CASSLEQGTGYTF
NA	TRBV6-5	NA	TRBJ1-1	TGTGCCAGCAGTTACAAGACAGGCGACCTGGACACTGAAGCTTTCTTT	CASSYKTGDLDTEAFF
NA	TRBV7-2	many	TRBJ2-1	TGTGCCAGCAGCTTAAAGTTGTTGCAGAGCTCCTACAATGAGCAGTTCTTC	CASSLKLLQSSYNEQFF
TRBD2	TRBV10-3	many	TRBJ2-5	TGTGCCATCAGTGAGGGGCCTGGTAGCGGGGCAGTAGAGACCCAGTACTTC	CAISEGPGSGAVETQYF
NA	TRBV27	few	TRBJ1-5	TGTGCCAGACACTTTTTTATGGATAGCAATCAGCCCCAGCATTTT	CARHFFMDSNQPQHF
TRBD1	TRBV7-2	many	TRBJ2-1	TGTGCCAGCAGCTTAGCGGGGATGGGACAGGGGACGCAGTTCTTC	CASSLAGMGQGTQFF
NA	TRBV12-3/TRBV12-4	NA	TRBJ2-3	TGTGCCAGCAGTTTAGTTGACAGCAGCACAGATGCGCAGTATTTT	CASSLVDSSTDAQYF
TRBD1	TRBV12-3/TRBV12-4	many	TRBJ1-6	TGTGCCAGCAGCTCCAGCGGGACAGTCAATTCACCCCTCCACTTT	CASSSSGTVNSPLHF